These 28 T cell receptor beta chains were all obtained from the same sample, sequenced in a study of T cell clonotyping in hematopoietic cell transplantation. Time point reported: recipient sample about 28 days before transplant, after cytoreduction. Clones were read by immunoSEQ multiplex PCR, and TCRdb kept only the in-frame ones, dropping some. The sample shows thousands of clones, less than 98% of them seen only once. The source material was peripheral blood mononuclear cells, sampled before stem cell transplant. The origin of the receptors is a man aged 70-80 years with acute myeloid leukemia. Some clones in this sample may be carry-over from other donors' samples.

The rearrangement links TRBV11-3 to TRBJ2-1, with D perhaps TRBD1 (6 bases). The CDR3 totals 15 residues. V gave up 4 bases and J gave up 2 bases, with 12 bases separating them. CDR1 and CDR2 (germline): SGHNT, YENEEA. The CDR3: CASSSRGVAYNEQFF. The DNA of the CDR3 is TGTGCCAGCAGCTCCAGGGGAGTGGCCTACAATGAGCAGTTCTTC.

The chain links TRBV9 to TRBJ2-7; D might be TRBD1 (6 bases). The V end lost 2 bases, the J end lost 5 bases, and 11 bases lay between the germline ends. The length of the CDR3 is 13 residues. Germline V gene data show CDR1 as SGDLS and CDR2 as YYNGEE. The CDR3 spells CASSVTGYHEQYF. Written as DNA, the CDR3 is TGTGCCAGCAGCGTCACAGGGTACCACGAGCAGTACTTC.

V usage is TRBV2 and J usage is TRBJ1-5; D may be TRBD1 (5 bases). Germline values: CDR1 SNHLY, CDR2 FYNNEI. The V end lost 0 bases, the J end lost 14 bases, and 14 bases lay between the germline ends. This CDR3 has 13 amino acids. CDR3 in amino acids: CASSEALRAGEHF. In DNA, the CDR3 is TGTGCCAGCAGTGAAGCGTTGAGAGCGGGGGAGCATTTT. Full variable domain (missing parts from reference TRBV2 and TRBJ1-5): EPEVTQTPSHQVTQMGQEVILRCVPISNHLYFYWYRQILGQKVEFLVSFYNNEISEKSEIFDDQFSVERPDGSNFTLKIRSTKLEDSAMYFCASSEALRAGEHFGDGTRLSIL.

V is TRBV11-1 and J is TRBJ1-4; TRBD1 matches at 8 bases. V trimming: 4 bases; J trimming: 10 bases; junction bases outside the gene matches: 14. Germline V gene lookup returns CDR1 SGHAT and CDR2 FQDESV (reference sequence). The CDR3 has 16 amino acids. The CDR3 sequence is CASSSLEDRVVGKLFF. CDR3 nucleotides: TGTGCCAGCAGCTCCCTCGAGGACAGGGTGGTTGGAAAACTGTTTTTT.

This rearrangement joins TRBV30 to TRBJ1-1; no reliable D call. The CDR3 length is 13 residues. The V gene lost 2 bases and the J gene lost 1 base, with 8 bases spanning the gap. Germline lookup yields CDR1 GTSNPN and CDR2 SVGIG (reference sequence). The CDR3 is CAWSFQSNTEAFF. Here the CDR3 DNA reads TGTGCCTGGAGTTTTCAGTCGAACACTGAAGCTTTCTTT.

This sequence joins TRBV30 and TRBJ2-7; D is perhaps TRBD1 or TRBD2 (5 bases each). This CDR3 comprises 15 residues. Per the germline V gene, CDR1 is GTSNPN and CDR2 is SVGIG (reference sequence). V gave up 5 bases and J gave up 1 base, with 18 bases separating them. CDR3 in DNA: TGTGCCTGGGAGGGCCCCCGGGGCGGATCCTACGAGCAGTACTTC. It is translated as CAWEGPRGGSYEQYF.

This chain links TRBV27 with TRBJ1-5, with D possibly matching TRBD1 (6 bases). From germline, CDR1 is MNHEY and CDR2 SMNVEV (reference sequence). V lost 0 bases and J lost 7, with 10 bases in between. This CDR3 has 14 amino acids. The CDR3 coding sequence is TGTGCCAGCAGTTTATCGCCAGGGGCGCAGCCCCAGCATTTT. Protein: CASSLSPGAQPQHF.

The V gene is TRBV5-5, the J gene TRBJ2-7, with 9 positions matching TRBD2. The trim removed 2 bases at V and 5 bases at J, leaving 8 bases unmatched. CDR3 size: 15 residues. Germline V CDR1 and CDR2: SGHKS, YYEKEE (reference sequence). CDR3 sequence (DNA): TGTGCCAGCAGCTTCCGCGGGAGGGGGCTCGACGAGCAGTACTTC. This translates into CASSFRGRGLDEQYF.

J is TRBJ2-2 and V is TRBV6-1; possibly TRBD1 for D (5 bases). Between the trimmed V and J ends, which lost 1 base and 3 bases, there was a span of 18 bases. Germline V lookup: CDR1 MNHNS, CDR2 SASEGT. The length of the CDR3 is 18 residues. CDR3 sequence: CASSEVWIVGPDTGELFF. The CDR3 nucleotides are TGTGCCAGCAGTGAAGTTTGGATTGTGGGGCCGGACACCGGGGAGCTGTTTTTT.

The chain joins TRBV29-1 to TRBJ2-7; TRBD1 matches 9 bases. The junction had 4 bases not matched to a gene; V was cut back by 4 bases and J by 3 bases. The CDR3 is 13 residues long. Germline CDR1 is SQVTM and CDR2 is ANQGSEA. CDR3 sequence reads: CSVGGTGNYEQYF. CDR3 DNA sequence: TGCAGCGTTGGTGGGACAGGGAACTACGAGCAGTACTTC.

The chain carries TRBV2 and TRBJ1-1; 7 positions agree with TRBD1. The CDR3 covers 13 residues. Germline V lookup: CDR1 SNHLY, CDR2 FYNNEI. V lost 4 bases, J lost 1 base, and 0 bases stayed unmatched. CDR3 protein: CASSGDRNTEAFF. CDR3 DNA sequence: TGTGCCAGCAGTGGGGACAGGAACACTGAAGCTTTCTTT.

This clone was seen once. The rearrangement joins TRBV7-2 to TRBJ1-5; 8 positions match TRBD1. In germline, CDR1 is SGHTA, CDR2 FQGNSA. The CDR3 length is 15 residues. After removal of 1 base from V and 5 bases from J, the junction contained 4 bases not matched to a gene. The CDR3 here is CASSLGGQGYQPQHF. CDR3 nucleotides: TGTGCCAGCAGCTTAGGAGGACAGGGATATCAGCCCCAGCATTTT.

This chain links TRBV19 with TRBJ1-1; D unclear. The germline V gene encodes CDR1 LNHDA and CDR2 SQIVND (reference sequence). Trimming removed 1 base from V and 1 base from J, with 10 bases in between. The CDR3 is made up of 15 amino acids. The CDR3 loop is CASSIGGDWNTEAFF. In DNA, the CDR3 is TGTGCCAGTAGTATAGGGGGTGACTGGAACACTGAAGCTTTCTTT.

The CDR3 region has the DNA TGCAGTTACGGGGGGGCGGCTGGCTACACCTTC. Translating it yields CSYGGAAGYTF. This chain links TRBV20-1 with TRBJ1-2; TRBD1 might be the D (6 bases). Germline V CDR1 and CDR2: DFQATT, SNEGSKA (reference sequence). V lost 8 bases and J lost 7, with 14 bases in between. CDR3 size: 11 residues.

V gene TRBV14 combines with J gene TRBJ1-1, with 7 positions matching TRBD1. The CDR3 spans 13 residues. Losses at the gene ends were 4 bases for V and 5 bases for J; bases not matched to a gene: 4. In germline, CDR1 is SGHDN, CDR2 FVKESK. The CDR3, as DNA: TGTGCCAGCAGCCTCAACAGGGGAACTGAAGCTTTCTTT. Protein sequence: CASSLNRGTEAFF. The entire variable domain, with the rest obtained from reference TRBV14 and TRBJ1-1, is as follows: EAGVTQFPSHSVIEKGQTVTLRCDPISGHDNLYWYRRVMGKEIKFLLHFVKESKQDESGMPNNRFLAERTGGTYSTLKVQPAELEDSGVYFCASSLNRGTEAFFGQGTRLTVV.

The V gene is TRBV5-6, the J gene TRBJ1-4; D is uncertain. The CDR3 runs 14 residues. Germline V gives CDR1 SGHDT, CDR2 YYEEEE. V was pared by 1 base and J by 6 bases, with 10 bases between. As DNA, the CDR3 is TGTGCCAGCAGCTTGATGGCAGCCGATGAAAAACTGTTTTTT. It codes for CASSLMAADEKLFF.

The CDR3 DNA reads as TGTGCCAGCAGCTTTGTGAGGGCCGGGGAGCTGTTTTTT. Protein: CASSFVRAGELFF. The V call is TRBV11-3, the J call TRBJ2-2, with TRBD2 as a possible D gene (5 bases). This CDR3 is built from 13 residues. Per the germline V gene, CDR1 is SGHNT and CDR2 is YENEEA. V dropped 3 bases and J dropped 6 bases, with 8 bases sitting between them.

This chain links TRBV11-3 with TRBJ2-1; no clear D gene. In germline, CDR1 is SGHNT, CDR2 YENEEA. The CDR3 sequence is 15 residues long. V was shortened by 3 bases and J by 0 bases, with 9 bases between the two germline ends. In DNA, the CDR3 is TGTGCCAGCAGCTTTAGGTCCGGCTCCTACAATGAGCAGTTCTTC. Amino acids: CASSFRSGSYNEQFF.

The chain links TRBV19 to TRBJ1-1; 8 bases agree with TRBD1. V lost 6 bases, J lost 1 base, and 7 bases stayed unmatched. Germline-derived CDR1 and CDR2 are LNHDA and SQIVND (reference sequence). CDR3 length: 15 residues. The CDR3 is CASRLRQGKNTEAFF. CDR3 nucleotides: TGTGCCAGTAGGCTAAGACAGGGGAAGAACACTGAAGCTTTCTTT.

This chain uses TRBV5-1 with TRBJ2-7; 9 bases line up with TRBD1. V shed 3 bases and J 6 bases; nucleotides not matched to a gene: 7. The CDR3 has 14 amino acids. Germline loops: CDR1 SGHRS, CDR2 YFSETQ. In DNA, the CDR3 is TGCGCCAGCAGCTGGACAGGGGCCCACGGCGAGCAGTACTTC. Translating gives CASSWTGAHGEQYF.

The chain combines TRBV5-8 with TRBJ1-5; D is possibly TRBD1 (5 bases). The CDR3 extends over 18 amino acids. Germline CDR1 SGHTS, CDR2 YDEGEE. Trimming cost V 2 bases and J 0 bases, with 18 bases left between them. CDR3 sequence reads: CASSLLLSGAASNQPQHF. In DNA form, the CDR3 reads TGTGCCAGCAGCTTACTTCTTAGTGGGGCGGCTAGCAATCAGCCCCAGCATTTT. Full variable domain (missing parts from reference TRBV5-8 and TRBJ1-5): EAGVTQSPTHLIKTRGQQATLRCSPISGHTSVYWYQQALGLGLQFLLWYDEGEERNRGNFPPRFSGRQFPNYSSELNVNALELEDSALYLCASSLLLSGAASNQPQHFGDGTRLSIL.

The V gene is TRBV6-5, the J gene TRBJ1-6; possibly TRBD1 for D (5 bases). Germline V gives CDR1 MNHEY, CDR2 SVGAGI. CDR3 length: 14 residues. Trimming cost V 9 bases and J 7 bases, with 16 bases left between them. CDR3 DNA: TGTGCCAGTAAGGTGGGGTGGGACAATTCACCCCTCCACTTT. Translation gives CASKVGWDNSPLHF.

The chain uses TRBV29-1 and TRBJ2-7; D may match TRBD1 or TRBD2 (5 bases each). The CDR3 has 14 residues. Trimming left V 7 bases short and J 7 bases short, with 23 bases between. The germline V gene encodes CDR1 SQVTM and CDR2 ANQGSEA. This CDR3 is CSGINTRGSHEQYF. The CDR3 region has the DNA TGCAGCGGAATAAACACGAGGGGTTCTCATGAGCAGTACTTC.

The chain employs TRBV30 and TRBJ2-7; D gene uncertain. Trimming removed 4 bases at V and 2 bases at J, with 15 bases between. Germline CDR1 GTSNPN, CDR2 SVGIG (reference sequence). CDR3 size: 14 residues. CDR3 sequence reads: CAWTGARSTYEQYF. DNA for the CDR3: TGTGCCTGGACAGGAGCTAGGTCTACCTACGAGCAGTACTTC.

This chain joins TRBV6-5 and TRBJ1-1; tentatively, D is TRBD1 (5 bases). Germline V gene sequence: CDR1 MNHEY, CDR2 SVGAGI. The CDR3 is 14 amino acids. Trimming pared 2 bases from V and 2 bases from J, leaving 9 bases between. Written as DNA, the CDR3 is TGTGCCAGCAGTTACAGGGGCCTAAACACTGAAGCTTTCTTT. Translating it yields CASSYRGLNTEAFF.

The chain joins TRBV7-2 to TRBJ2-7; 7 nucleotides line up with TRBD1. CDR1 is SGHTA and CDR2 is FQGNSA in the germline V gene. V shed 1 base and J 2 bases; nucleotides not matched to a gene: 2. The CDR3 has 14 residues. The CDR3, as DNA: TGTGCCAGCAGCTTAGTAACAGGGGCCTACGAGCAGTACTTC. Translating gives CASSLVTGAYEQYF.

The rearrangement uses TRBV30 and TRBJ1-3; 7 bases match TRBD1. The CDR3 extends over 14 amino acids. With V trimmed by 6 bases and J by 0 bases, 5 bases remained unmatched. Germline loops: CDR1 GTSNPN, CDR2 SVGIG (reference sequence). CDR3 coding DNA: TGTGCCTGCCTCGACAGGGACTCTGGAAACACCATATATTTT. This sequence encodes CACLDRDSGNTIYF. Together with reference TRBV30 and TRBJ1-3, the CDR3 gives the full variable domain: SQTIHQWPATLVQPVGSPLSLECTVEGTSNPNLYWYRQAAGRGLQLLFYSVGIGQISSEVPQNLSASRPQDRQFILSSKKLLLSDSGFYLCACLDRDSGNTIYFGEGSWLTVV.

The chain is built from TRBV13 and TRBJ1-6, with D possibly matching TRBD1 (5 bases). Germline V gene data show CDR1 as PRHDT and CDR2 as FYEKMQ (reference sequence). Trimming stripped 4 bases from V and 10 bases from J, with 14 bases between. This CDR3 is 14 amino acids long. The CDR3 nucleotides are TGTGCCAGCAGCTCGTCCGGGACGGGATCACCCCTCCACTTT. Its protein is CASSSSGTGSPLHF.